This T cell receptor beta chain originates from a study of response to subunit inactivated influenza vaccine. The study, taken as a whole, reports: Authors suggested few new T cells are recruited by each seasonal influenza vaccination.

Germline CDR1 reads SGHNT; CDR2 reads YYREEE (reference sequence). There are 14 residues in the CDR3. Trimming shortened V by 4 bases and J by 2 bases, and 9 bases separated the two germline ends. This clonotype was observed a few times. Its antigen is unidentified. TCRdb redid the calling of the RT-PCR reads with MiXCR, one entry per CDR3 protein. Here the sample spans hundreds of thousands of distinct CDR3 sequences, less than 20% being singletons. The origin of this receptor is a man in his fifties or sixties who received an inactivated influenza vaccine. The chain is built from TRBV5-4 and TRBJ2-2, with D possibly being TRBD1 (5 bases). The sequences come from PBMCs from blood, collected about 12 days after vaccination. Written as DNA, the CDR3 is TGTGCCAGCAGCGTGACAGTAAACACCGGGGAGCTGTTTTTT. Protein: CASSVTVNTGELFF.